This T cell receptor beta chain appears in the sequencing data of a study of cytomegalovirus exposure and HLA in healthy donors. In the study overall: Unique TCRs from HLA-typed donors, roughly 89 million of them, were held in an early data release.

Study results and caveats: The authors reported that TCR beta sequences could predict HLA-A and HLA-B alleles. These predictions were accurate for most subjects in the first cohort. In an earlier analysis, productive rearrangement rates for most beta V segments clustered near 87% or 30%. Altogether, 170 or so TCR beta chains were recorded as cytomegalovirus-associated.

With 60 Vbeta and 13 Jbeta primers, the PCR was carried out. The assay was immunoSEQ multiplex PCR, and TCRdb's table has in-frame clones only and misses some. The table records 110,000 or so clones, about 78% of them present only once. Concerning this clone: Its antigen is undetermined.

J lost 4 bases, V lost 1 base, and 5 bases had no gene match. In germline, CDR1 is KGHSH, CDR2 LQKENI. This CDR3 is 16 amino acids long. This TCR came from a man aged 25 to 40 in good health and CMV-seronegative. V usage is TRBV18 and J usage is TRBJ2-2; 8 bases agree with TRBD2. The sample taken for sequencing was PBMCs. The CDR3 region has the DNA TGTGCCAGCTCACCACGACCCGGGGGGGGCACCGGGGAGCTGTTTTTT. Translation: CASSPRPGGGTGELFF.